This paragraph covers one TCR beta chain sequence. The data are from a study of blood T cell repertoires in COVID-19. In the original processing: The assay estimated nucleated cells by amplifying reference gene primers. Sequencing used immunoSEQ multiplex PCR; TCRdb keeps in-frame clones, though not all of them. V, J and clone size reflect that table, while D and trimming were determined from the DNA. The sample lists about 59,000 clones; roughly 86% were seen once. CDR3 length equals 16 residues. Germline V gene data show CDR1 as MNHEY and CDR2 as SMNVEV (reference sequence). Trimming at V came to 6 bases and at J to 7 bases, leaving 8 bases not matched to a gene.

The chain is built from TRBV27 and TRBJ2-1; 14 nucleotides align to TRBD2. Sequences were obtained from peripheral blood. The sequence was obtained from a man in his 60s with active or convalescent COVID-19. DNA for the CDR3: TGTGCCAGCAGCAAGACTAGCGGGAGGGACCGAAATGAGCAGTTCTTC. It yields the protein CASSKTSGRDRNEQFF.